This T cell receptor beta chain was recovered during a study of early T cells in non-severe SARS-CoV-2 infection. Study details: RNA in bulk from unsorted whole blood was sequenced, and chains were unpaired. General study points: VDJdb-based annotation leaned toward anti-spike CD8 responses and missed private and CD4 specificities.

Germline CDR1 is SQVTM and CDR2 is ANQGSEA. There are 14 residues in the CDR3. Trimming shortened V by 4 bases and J by 4 bases, and 15 bases separated the two germline ends. As regards this clonotype: Its antigen remains unknown.

Separate cDNA molecules each had unique molecular identifiers attached to them. TCRdb re-called the 5' RACE reads through MiXCR, storing one row per CDR3 protein. The sample carries 80,000 to 100,000 distinct CDR3 sequences, about an eighth recorded once. Sequenced: whole blood. The TCR was taken from an adult who was a healthcare worker with PCR-confirmed SARS-CoV-2 infection or an uninfected control (not recorded which). The genes are TRBV29-1 and TRBJ2-3; D may match TRBD1 or TRBD2 (5 bases each). Here the CDR3 DNA reads TGCAGCGTTGTGTGGGGTCGGGACCCAGATACGCAGTATTTT. Protein: CSVVWGRDPDTQYF.